This entry lists 8 T cell receptor beta chains sequenced from one sample in a study of follicular helper T cells after annual influenza vaccination. The protocol was immunoSEQ multiplex PCR, while the TCRdb copy is restricted to in-frame clones and leaves out a portion. In the table there are more than 10,000 clones, under 80% of which are singletons. The source material was CXCR5- memory CD4+ T cells sorted from blood, sampled 6 weeks after influenza vaccination. The receptors stem from an adult who received the influenza vaccine.

V usage is TRBV11-2 and J usage is TRBJ1-5; D unclear. The CDR3 is made up of 15 amino acids. CDR1 is SGHAT, CDR2 FQNNGV, per germline. Trimming cost V 6 bases and J 0 bases, with 12 bases left between them. The CDR3 nucleotides read TGTGCCAGCAGTCCTACGGCGGGTAGCAATCAGCCCCAGCATTTT. Residues: CASSPTAGSNQPQHF.

The V and J genes are TRBV4-2 and TRBJ2-3; 9 positions match TRBD2. Germline lookup yields CDR1 LGHNA and CDR2 YNFKEQ. The CDR3 covers 17 residues. The V segment lost 1 base and the J segment 6 bases; nucleotides outside the gene matches: 11. CDR3 loop: CASSQVRAGGLWDTQYF. For the CDR3, the DNA is TGTGCCAGCAGCCAAGTCAGGGCGGGGGGGCTCTGGGATACGCAGTATTTT.

The V gene is TRBV25-1, the J gene TRBJ2-7; D is uncertain. The ends were cut back, 1 base at V and 5 bases at J, with 3 bases in the middle. The CDR3 is 11 amino acids. Germline lookup yields CDR1 MGHDK and CDR2 SYGVNS. Here the CDR3 DNA reads TGTGCCAGCAGTGAATTAAACGAGCAGTACTTC. It encodes CASSELNEQYF.

The chain links TRBV6-6 to TRBJ2-3, with D uncertain. V was cut by 6 bases and J by 6 bases, with 7 bases left in between. There are 11 residues in the CDR3. Germline CDR1 MNHNY, CDR2 SVGAGI (reference sequence). DNA for the CDR3: TGTGCCAGCAGCCTCCTTGATACGCAGTATTTT. The encoded protein is CASSLLDTQYF.

This chain links TRBV15 with TRBJ1-1; TRBD1 agrees at 7 bases. Per germline, CDR1 LNHNV and CDR2 YYDKDF (reference sequence). Trimming removed 4 bases from V and 6 bases from J; junction bases left unmatched: 5. This CDR3 is built from 13 residues. In DNA form, the CDR3 reads TGTGCCACCAGCACAATCAGGGGGGCTGAAGCTTTCTTT. It is translated as CATSTIRGAEAFF.

This clone was observed a few times. The rearrangement uses TRBV6-5 and TRBJ2-7; perhaps TRBD2 as D (7 bases). This CDR3 comprises 14 residues. V shed 5 bases and J shed 2 bases, with 13 bases lying between them. CDR1 and CDR2 (germline): MNHEY, SVGAGI. The DNA of the CDR3 is TGTGCCAGCAGTCCGACGGGGGGCACCTACGAGCAGTACTTC. Amino acid sequence: CASSPTGGTYEQYF.

The gene calls are TRBV2 and TRBJ1-2; a possible D gene is TRBD1 (6 bases). Germline V lookup: CDR1 SNHLY, CDR2 FYNNEI. Trimming stripped 6 bases from V and 6 bases from J, with 17 bases between. This CDR3 region has 14 residues. This CDR3 is CASRGRGGLDGYTF. As DNA, the CDR3 is TGTGCCAGCAGGGGGAGGGGGGGCCTTGATGGCTACACCTTC.

The V and J genes are TRBV28 and TRBJ1-6; the match to TRBD1 covers 9 bases. This CDR3 comprises 15 residues. Germline V gives CDR1 MDHEN, CDR2 SYDVKM. Trimming took 3 bases from V and 7 from J; bases not matched to a gene: 4. As DNA, the CDR3 is TGTGCCAGCAGTTTTGCGGGGACAGGGAATTCACCCCTCCACTTT. The encoded protein is CASSFAGTGNSPLHF.